Included here is one T cell receptor beta chain sequence, with context. What it recognizes is unknown. The sample belongs to a study of blood T cells in healthy people across ages. Study results and limitations: The long-lived group displayed more naive CD4+ cells, plus higher diversity, than the aged donors did. Calculation of diversity from one million T cells yielded estimates considered to be underestimates.

A second about 6 to 11 cycle PCR used barcoded and J-beta primers. Tagging of each cDNA molecule was performed by a template-switch adaptor with 12 random nucleotides. TCRdb reanalysed the 5' RACE reads using MiXCR and keeps one entry per CDR3 protein. The sample lists 1.5 million to 2 million distinct CDR3 sequences, 28% occurring once. Trimming removed 3 bases at V and 3 bases at J, with 12 bases between. The CDR3 sequence is 14 residues long. The V gene's germline CDR1 is KGHSH and CDR2 LQKENI. This TCR derives from a woman in her twenties or thirties in good health. The V and J genes are TRBV18 and TRBJ2-7; no firm D call. Sequenced material: blood. CDR3: CASSPGQRHYEQYF. DNA of the CDR3: TGTGCCAGCTCACCCGGTCAGCGCCACTACGAGCAGTACTTC. The full variable domain, with the rest looked up from reference TRBV18 and TRBJ2-7, is NAGVMQNPRHLVRRRGQEARLRCSPMKGHSHVYWYRQLPEEGLKFMVYLQKENIIDESGMPKERFSAEFPKEGPSILRIQQVVRGDSAAYFCASSPGQRHYEQYFGPGTRLTVT.